This entry lists 19 T cell receptor beta chains sequenced from one sample in a study of T cell responses to AZD1222 COVID-19 vaccine. Profiled with immunoSEQ multiplex PCR; TCRdb holds only in-frame clones, not every one. Here the sample spans around 95,000 clones, about 90% being singletons. The material was peripheral blood, obtained on day 0 of AZD1222 vaccination. Source of these receptors: an adult in good health.

CDR3 residues: CASSVGTSGSYDTGELFF. As DNA, the CDR3 is TGTGCCAGCAGCGTAGGGACTAGCGGGAGCTACGACACCGGGGAGCTGTTTTTT. The V call is TRBV9, the J call TRBJ2-2; 13 bases align to TRBD2. Germline lookup yields CDR1 SGDLS and CDR2 YYNGEE. The CDR3 runs 18 residues. The trim removed 0 bases at V and 3 bases at J, leaving 5 bases unmatched.

The chain couples TRBV5-6 to TRBJ1-2; D uncertain. The V end was cut by 2 bases, the J end by 7 bases, with 15 bases between. CDR1 and CDR2 from the germline V gene are SGHDT and YYEEEE. This CDR3 spans 14 amino acids. The chain's CDR3 is CASSLDDRRGGYTF. For the CDR3, the DNA is TGTGCCAGCAGCTTAGACGACCGCCGGGGTGGCTACACCTTC.

This rearrangement joins TRBV27 to TRBJ2-3; D is unresolved. Trimming left V 5 bases short and J 2 bases short, with 17 bases between. The CDR3 totals 16 residues. Germline V gene data show CDR1 as MNHEY and CDR2 as SMNVEV (reference sequence). CDR3 sequence reads: CASSLRGARITDTQYF. The CDR3 region has the DNA TGTGCCAGCAGTCTCCGTGGTGCCCGAATCACAGATACGCAGTATTTT.

This clone was counted once. This sequence joins TRBV29-1 and TRBJ1-2; D possibly corresponds to TRBD1 (5 bases). V shed 3 bases and J shed 8 bases, with 16 bases lying between them. Per the germline V gene, CDR1 is SQVTM and CDR2 is ANQGSEA. The CDR3 is 13 residues long. Here the CDR3 DNA reads TGCAGCGTTGAGGCTAGGCTTGGGGGGGGCTACACCTTC. Translating it yields CSVEARLGGGYTF.

The chain couples TRBV7-6 to TRBJ2-1; maybe TRBD1 (5 bases). CDR3 length: 17 residues. CDR1 and CDR2 from the germline V gene are SGHVS and FNYEAQ. V dropped 5 bases and J dropped 8 bases, with 25 bases sitting between them. CDR3 in DNA: TGTGCCAGCAGCCGAAGGATGGGTACAGGCATCAGCGATGAGCAGTTCTTC. Translation gives CASSRRMGTGISDEQFF. Looking up the rest from reference TRBV7-6 and TRBJ2-1 gives the full variable domain: GAGVSQSPRYKVTKRGQDVALRCDPISGHVSLYWYRQALGQGPEFLTYFNYEAQQDKSGLPNDRFSAERPEGSISTLTIQRTEQRDSAMYRCASSRRMGTGISDEQFFGPGTRLTVL.

This chain connects TRBV21-1 to TRBJ2-1; TRBD2 is taken as the D call from the table, unchecked against the DNA. TRBV21-1 is a pseudogene locus. CDR3 length: 15 residues. CDR3 DNA sequence: TGTGCCACACTACTCCGGGACTTTCCCTACAATGAGCAGTTCTTC. This encodes CATLLRDFPYNEQFF.

The chain uses TRBV6-5 and TRBJ1-1, with D possibly matching TRBD1 (5 bases). Per the germline V gene, CDR1 is MNHEY and CDR2 is SVGAGI. The germline V and J ends were trimmed by 5 bases and 4 bases, with 8 bases remaining between them. CDR3 length: 12 amino acids. This chain's CDR3 is CASSPDSTEAFF. The CDR3 DNA follows: TGTGCCAGCAGTCCTGACAGCACTGAAGCTTTCTTT.

The chain's CDR3 is CASSTRQGARNSPLHF. As DNA, the CDR3 is TGTGCCAGTAGTACCCGACAGGGGGCGCGGAATTCACCCCTCCACTTT. The chain uses TRBV19 and TRBJ1-6; 10 nucleotides align to TRBD1. There are 16 residues in the CDR3. The junction had 7 bases not matched to a gene; V was cut back by 4 bases and J by 7 bases. CDR1 and CDR2 (germline): LNHDA, SQIVND (reference sequence).

The rearrangement joins TRBV3-1 (or the pseudogene TRBV3-2) to TRBJ1-5; D is uncertain. CDR1 LGHDT and CDR2 YNNKEL come from the germline V gene (reference sequence). This CDR3 comprises 14 residues. V lost 2 bases, J lost 7 bases, and 12 bases lay in between. The CDR3 DNA sequence: TGTGCCAGCAGCCAATCTGTGTCCGGACAGCCCCAGCATTTT. It yields the protein CASSQSVSGQPQHF.

The chain has TRBV27 and TRBJ1-4; D unclear. The CDR3 contains 15 residues. Germline assignment: CDR1 MNHEY and CDR2 SMNVEV (reference sequence). V gave up 3 bases and J gave up 6 bases, with 14 bases separating them. CDR3 amino acids: CASSLIGFRDEKLFF. The DNA for the CDR3 is TGTGCCAGCAGTTTGATCGGGTTTCGTGATGAAAAACTGTTTTTT.

This chain uses TRBV2 with TRBJ1-6; 8 positions agree with TRBD1. Germline loops: CDR1 SNHLY, CDR2 FYNNEI. Losses at the gene ends were 0 bases for V and 7 bases for J; bases not matched to a gene: 8. The CDR3 extends over 17 amino acids. The CDR3 loop is CASSEALLYRGNSPLHF. CDR3 nucleotide sequence: TGTGCCAGCAGTGAAGCGCTTTTGTACAGGGGGAATTCACCCCTCCACTTT.

The J gene is TRBJ2-3, the V gene TRBV9; TRBD2 matches at 7 bases. J was trimmed by 2 bases and V by 4 bases; bases with no gene match: 13. The V gene's germline CDR1 is SGDLS and CDR2 YYNGEE. The CDR3 loop spans 17 amino acids. The CDR3 reads CASSQTVSGTNTDTQYF. In DNA form, the CDR3 reads TGTGCCAGCAGCCAAACCGTAAGCGGGACTAACACAGATACGCAGTATTTT.

The chain links TRBV5-1 to TRBJ1-3; 7 nucleotides agree with TRBD1. The V and J ends lost 0 bases and 0 bases, in that order; junction bases with no gene match: 3. Germline V gene sequence: CDR1 SGHRS, CDR2 YFSETQ. The CDR3 runs to 16 residues. CDR3 nucleotides: TGCGCCAGCAGCTTGGAGGGACAGTACTCTGGAAACACCATATATTTT. It yields the protein CASSLEGQYSGNTIYF.

Written as DNA, the CDR3 is TGCGCCAGCAGGCAAACTAGCGGGGCCTACAATGAGCAGTTCTTC. It encodes CASRQTSGAYNEQFF. This chain joins TRBV5-1 and TRBJ2-1, with 10 bases identical to TRBD2. V was clipped by 5 bases and J by 2 bases; unmatched bases: 4. There are 15 residues in the CDR3. CDR1 and CDR2 (germline): SGHRS, YFSETQ.

This sequence joins TRBV6-1 and TRBJ1-3; maybe TRBD1 (6 bases). The CDR3 sequence is 16 residues long. V lost 2 bases, J lost 1 base, and 12 bases lay in between. The germline gives CDR1 MNHNS, CDR2 SASEGT. This chain's CDR3 is CASSEFDRRSGNTIYF. The CDR3 DNA follows: TGTGCCAGCAGTGAATTCGACAGGCGATCTGGAAACACCATATATTTT.

V and J are TRBV27 and TRBJ2-3; D remains ambiguous. CDR1 is MNHEY and CDR2 is SMNVEV in the germline V gene (reference sequence). This CDR3 is 17 amino acids long. The V end lost 2 bases, the J end lost 0 bases, and 15 bases lay between the germline ends. CDR3 coding DNA: TGTGCCAGCAGTTTAGCTGCTATCGGTTCTAGCACAGATACGCAGTATTTT. Amino acids: CASSLAAIGSSTDTQYF.

The chain recombines TRBV19 with TRBJ2-3, with D possibly called TRBD1 or TRBD2 (5 bases each). Deletions cut 5 bases from V and 1 base from J, with 13 bases between. Germline CDR1 LNHDA, CDR2 SQIVND (reference sequence). CDR3 length equals 15 residues. The CDR3 sequence is CASSPSGRRTDTQYF. The CDR3, as DNA: TGTGCCAGTAGTCCCTCGGGACGTCGCACAGATACGCAGTATTTT. Variable domain in full (rest from reference TRBV19 and TRBJ2-3): DGGITQSPKYLFRKEGQNVTLSCEQNLNHDAMYWYRQDPGQGLRLIYYSQIVNDFQKGDIAEGYSVSREKKESFPLTVTSAQKNPTAFYLCASSPSGRRTDTQYFGPGTRLTVL.

The CDR3: CATSDTTSGSFDEQFF. Written as DNA, the CDR3 is TGTGCCACCAGTGATACGACTAGCGGGAGTTTCGATGAGCAGTTCTTC. The chain has TRBV24-1 and TRBJ2-1; 12 positions match TRBD2. CDR3 length equals 16 residues. The germline V gene has CDR1 KGHDR and CDR2 SFDVKD. J gave up 8 bases and V 3 bases, and 7 bases lay outside the gene matches.

This chain joins TRBV10-2 and TRBJ1-6; 9 nucleotides match TRBD1. The CDR3 totals 15 residues. Trimming removed 4 bases from V and 9 bases from J; junction bases left unmatched: 7. Germline assignment: CDR1 WSHSY and CDR2 SAAADI. The CDR3 is CASSVNRGLGSPLHF. DNA for the CDR3: TGCGCCAGCAGTGTAAACAGGGGGCTGGGTTCACCCCTCCACTTT.